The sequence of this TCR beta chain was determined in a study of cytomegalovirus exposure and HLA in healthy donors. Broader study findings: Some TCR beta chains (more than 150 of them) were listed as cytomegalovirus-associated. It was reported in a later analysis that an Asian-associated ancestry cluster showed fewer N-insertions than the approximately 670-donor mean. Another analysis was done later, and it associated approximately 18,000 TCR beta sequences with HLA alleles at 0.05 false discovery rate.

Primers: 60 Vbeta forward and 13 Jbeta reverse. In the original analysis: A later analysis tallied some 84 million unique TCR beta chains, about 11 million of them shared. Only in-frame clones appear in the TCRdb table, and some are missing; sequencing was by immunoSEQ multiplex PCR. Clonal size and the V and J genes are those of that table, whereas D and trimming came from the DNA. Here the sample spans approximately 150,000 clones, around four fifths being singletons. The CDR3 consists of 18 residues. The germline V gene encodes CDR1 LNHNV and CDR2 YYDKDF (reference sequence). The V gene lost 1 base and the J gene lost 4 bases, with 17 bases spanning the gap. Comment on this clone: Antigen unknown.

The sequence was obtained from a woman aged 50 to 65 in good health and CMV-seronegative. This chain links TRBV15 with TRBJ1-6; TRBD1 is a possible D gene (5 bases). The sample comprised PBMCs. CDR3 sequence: CATSRGTGDRPYNSPLHF. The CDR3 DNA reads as TGTGCCACCAGCAGAGGAACCGGAGACAGACCTTATAATTCACCCCTCCACTTT.